Shown below are 19 T cell receptor beta chains from a single sample sequenced in a study of T cells in localized non-small cell lung cancer (dated by TCRdb to about 2020). Libraries were constructed by the immunoSEQ multiplex PCR assay. Entries here come from immuneACCESS through TCRdb and include only in-frame sequences with V and J called. Some clones fail to appear in such tables; in the studies checked, an unresolved V gene covers under half of the shortfall, and the cause of the remainder is unknown. The table for this sample lists around 810 clones; roughly 24% of them were counted only once. About 21% of the sample rests with the top ten. The sequences come from normal lung tissue next to the tumor, collected before any cancer treatment. These TCRs come from a woman between 35 and 70 years old with stage III lung adenocarcinoma.

This clone has a handful of counts. This chain connects TRBV10-2 to TRBJ2-2, with 8 bases identical to TRBD2. Germline CDR1 and CDR2: WSHSY and SAAADI. There are 17 residues in the CDR3. J gave up 7 bases and V 5 bases, and 15 bases lay outside the gene matches. CDR3 sequence reads: CASSPDEIAGRRGELFF. As DNA, the CDR3 is TGCGCCAGCAGTCCAGACGAAATAGCGGGAAGGCGCGGGGAGCTGTTTTTT.

The rearrangement links TRBV28 to TRBJ1-1; D remains ambiguous. The germline V and J ends were trimmed by 3 bases and 6 bases, with 11 bases remaining between them. The CDR3 is 13 amino acids. Germline V gene data show CDR1 as MDHEN and CDR2 as SYDVKM. CDR3 DNA: TGTGCCAGCAGTTTGAGTGGGCGACCTGAAGCTTTCTTT. Translating gives CASSLSGRPEAFF.

This clone is classed as large. The chain is built from TRBV11-3 and TRBJ2-7; TRBD2 matches at 7 bases. This CDR3 region has 14 residues. The germline CDR1 and CDR2 sequences are SGHNT and YENEEA. V gave up 5 bases and J gave up 5 bases; unmatched junction bases: 9. The CDR3 DNA reads TGTGCCAGCAGCCGGAGCGGGGTGGCCGACGAGCAGTACTTC. This translates into CASSRSGVADEQYF.

This clone was counted between two and nine times. The chain is built from TRBV11-3 and TRBJ2-5; 7 bases are shared with TRBD2. The length of the CDR3 is 15 residues. With V trimmed by 5 bases and J by 4 bases, 10 bases remained unmatched. Germline CDR1 SGHNT, CDR2 YENEEA. CDR3: CASSPRAGRGETQYF. The CDR3 nucleotides read TGTGCCAGCAGCCCAAGGGCGGGGAGGGGAGAGACCCAGTACTTC.

CDR3 sequence: CASSQDHSLAGVVGGTDTQYF. The DNA of the CDR3 is TGTGCCAGCAGCCAAGATCATAGTCTAGCGGGAGTAGTGGGGGGCACAGATACGCAGTATTTT. The chain joins TRBV4-2 to TRBJ2-3, with 10 bases identical to TRBD2. This CDR3 has 21 residues. With 0 bases clipped from V and 1 base from J, the junction kept 16 bases outside the gene matches. The germline gives CDR1 LGHNA, CDR2 YNFKEQ.

The V and J genes are TRBV19 and TRBJ2-1; D may match TRBD1 or TRBD2 (5 bases each). Trimming removed 5 bases at V and 7 bases at J, with 15 bases between. The CDR3 spans 14 residues. Germline-derived CDR1 and CDR2 are LNHDA and SQIVND (reference sequence). The CDR3 is CASSLWGSGNEQFF. Here the CDR3 DNA reads TGTGCCAGTAGTTTATGGGGGTCAGGGAATGAGCAGTTCTTC.

This clone was observed a single time. This chain connects TRBV28 to TRBJ2-1; 8 positions match TRBD2. Germline loops: CDR1 MDHEN, CDR2 SYDVKM. The CDR3 length is 17 residues. The V gene end was trimmed by 3 bases and the J gene end by 7 bases; junction bases not matched to a gene: 14. The CDR3 is CASSLVPSGWDSNEQFF. CDR3 nucleotide sequence: TGTGCCAGCAGTTTGGTCCCTAGCGGGTGGGATAGTAATGAGCAGTTCTTC.

V usage is TRBV6-8 and J usage is TRBJ2-2; 10 bases align to TRBD1. The CDR3 is made up of 15 amino acids. Per the germline V gene, CDR1 is MNHGY and CDR2 is SAAAGT. V lost 5 bases to trimming and J lost 6 bases; unmatched junction nucleotides: 6. CDR3 coding DNA: TGTGCCAGCAGTCCCGGGACAGGGGTACCCGGGGAGCTGTTTTTT. Translating gives CASSPGTGVPGELFF.

This sequence joins TRBV11-3 and TRBJ2-7; weak D call: TRBD2 (5 bases). Germline V gives CDR1 SGHNT, CDR2 YENEEA. CDR3 size: 15 residues. The V gene lost 5 bases and the J gene lost 2 bases, with 16 bases spanning the gap. CDR3 amino acids: CASSPPRGSTYEQYF. The CDR3 bases are TGTGCCAGCAGCCCCCCCCGTGGGAGCACCTACGAGCAGTACTTC.

The V and J genes are TRBV15 and TRBJ2-1; 10 positions agree with TRBD2. The CDR3 has 15 amino acids. The germline gives CDR1 LNHNV, CDR2 YYDKDF (reference sequence). V lost 0 bases to trimming and J lost 7 bases; unmatched junction nucleotides: 3. DNA of the CDR3: TGTGCCACCAGCAGAGAAGCTAGCGGGAGAAATGAGCAGTTCTTC. Protein sequence: CATSREASGRNEQFF.

The chain joins TRBV6-8 to TRBJ1-3, with unresolved D. Trimming left V 10 bases short and J 0 bases short, with 10 bases between. Germline V CDR1 and CDR2: MNHGY, SAAAGT. CDR3 length: 13 residues. CDR3 bases: TGTGCCACCCATAAGAGCTCTGGAAACACCATATATTTT. Translating gives CATHKSSGNTIYF.

The genes are TRBV6-8 and TRBJ1-1, with D possibly matching TRBD1 (5 bases). V lost 8 bases, J lost 5 bases, and 18 bases lay in between. CDR3 length equals 14 residues. From germline, CDR1 is MNHGY and CDR2 SAAAGT. CDR3 sequence (DNA): TGTGCCAGCCAACGGCCTCTGGGGCTGACTGAAGCTTTCTTT. Translation gives CASQRPLGLTEAFF.

The V and J genes are TRBV11-3 and TRBJ2-1; 7 bases line up with TRBD2. The CDR3 contains 18 residues. Unmatched junction bases numbered 11, after V lost 1 base and J lost 2 bases. Per germline, CDR1 SGHNT and CDR2 YENEEA. The CDR3 region has the DNA TGTGCCAGCAGCTTAGTAGGTCCACGCGGGAGTACCTACAATGAGCAGTTCTTC. Encoded protein: CASSLVGPRGSTYNEQFF.

This chain links TRBV28 with TRBJ1-1; D is undetermined. The CDR3 is 13 residues long. V shed 8 bases and J shed 2 bases, with 12 bases lying between them. Per the germline V gene, CDR1 is MDHEN and CDR2 is SYDVKM. The CDR3 DNA follows: TGTGCCAGCTTGAACTGGGCAAACACTGAAGCTTTCTTT. Residues: CASLNWANTEAFF.

This clone was observed a few times. The chain joins TRBV11-3 to TRBJ2-5, with TRBD1 identical over 9 bases. Germline V gives CDR1 SGHNT, CDR2 YENEEA. Trimming at V came to 4 bases and at J to 4 bases, leaving 10 bases not matched to a gene. The CDR3 length is 16 residues. The CDR3 is CASSSKPTGGGETQYF. In DNA form, the CDR3 reads TGTGCCAGCAGCTCAAAGCCGACAGGGGGAGGAGAGACCCAGTACTTC.

This clone has just a few counts. The V gene is TRBV11-3, the J gene TRBJ2-7, with D tentatively TRBD1 (6 bases). V was shortened by 6 bases and J by 3 bases, with 18 bases between the two germline ends. In germline, CDR1 is SGHNT, CDR2 YENEEA. The CDR3 totals 15 residues. The CDR3: CASSNRVHHIYEQYF. The CDR3 bases are TGTGCCAGCAGTAACAGGGTTCACCACATCTACGAGCAGTACTTC.

This clone was observed once. The V gene is TRBV19, the J gene TRBJ2-1, with D unclear. This CDR3 spans 14 amino acids. Germline CDR1 LNHDA, CDR2 SQIVND (reference sequence). V lost 2 bases and J 3 bases, leaving 8 bases between the germline ends. CDR3 nucleotide sequence: TGTGCCAGTAGTATATGGGAAGACTACAATGAGCAGTTCTTC. It codes for CASSIWEDYNEQFF.

The gene calls are TRBV30 and TRBJ2-7, with D perhaps TRBD1 or TRBD2 (5 bases each). Germline CDR1 is GTSNPN and CDR2 is SVGIG (reference sequence). The CDR3 runs 14 residues. V was shortened by 4 bases and J by 7 bases, with 20 bases between the two germline ends. The CDR3 reads CAWTPRDLTNEQYF. The CDR3 nucleotides are TGTGCCTGGACTCCACGGGACCTCACCAATGAGCAGTACTTC. Supplemented by reference TRBV30 and TRBJ2-7, the full variable domain reads SQTIHQWPATLVQPVGSPLSLECTVEGTSNPNLYWYRQAAGRGLQLLFYSVGIGQISSEVPQNLSASRPQDRQFILSSKKLLLSDSGFYLCAWTPRDLTNEQYFGPGTRLTVT.

The V call is TRBV30, the J call TRBJ2-3, with D perhaps matching TRBD1 (6 bases). The V gene's germline CDR1 is GTSNPN and CDR2 SVGIG (reference sequence). Trimming stripped 5 bases from V and 0 bases from J, with 9 bases between. This CDR3 is 13 amino acids long. The CDR3 bases are TGTGCCTGGGTGACAGGAAGCACAGATACGCAGTATTTT. Translation: CAWVTGSTDTQYF.